Listed below are T cell receptor beta chains from one sample, sequenced in a study of T cell responses to AZD1222 COVID-19 vaccine. The assay was immunoSEQ multiplex PCR, and TCRdb's table has in-frame clones only and misses some. The sample holds approximately 99,000 clones, nearly 90% seen once. The sample was peripheral blood, taken on day 0 of AZD1222 vaccination. These receptors originate from an adult in good health. Each CDR3 is given with its conserved first and last residue. Each record gives: clone size, J gene, V gene, D gene, CDR3 DNA, CDR3 protein. D genes are given only for firm matches. Only some rows state a clone size, as once, few, many or a class for expanded clones.

clone size: .; J gene: TRBJ1-2; V gene: TRBV18; D gene: .; CDR3 DNA: TGTGCCAGCTCATTCCGCCAGAACTATGGCTACACCTTC; CDR3 protein: CASSFRQNYGYTF
clone size: .; J gene: TRBJ1-5; V gene: TRBV25-1; D gene: .; CDR3 DNA: TGTGCCAGCAGTAAGGCAGGACCAAATCAGCCCCAGCATTTT; CDR3 protein: CASSKAGPNQPQHF
clone size: .; J gene: TRBJ2-1; V gene: TRBV20-1; D gene: TRBD2; CDR3 DNA: TGCAGTGCTAGTGGGACTAGCGGGGGGCTCAGCTCCTACAATGAGCAGTTCTTC; CDR3 protein: CSASGTSGGLSSYNEQFF
clone size: .; J gene: TRBJ1-2; V gene: TRBV2; D gene: .; CDR3 DNA: TGTGCCAGCAGTGAAGAGGCAGCAAAGGGCTACACCTTC; CDR3 protein: CASSEEAAKGYTF
clone size: .; J gene: TRBJ1-6; V gene: TRBV15; D gene: .; CDR3 DNA: TGTGCCACCAGCGGGGACGGTACTAATTCACCCCTCCACTTT; CDR3 protein: CATSGDGTNSPLHF
clone size: .; J gene: TRBJ2-2; V gene: TRBV5-1; D gene: TRBD1; CDR3 DNA: TGCGCCAGCAGCTTGAGGCAGGGGGCCCTCACCGGGGAGCTGTTTTTT; CDR3 protein: CASSLRQGALTGELFF
clone size: once; J gene: TRBJ2-2; V gene: TRBV19; D gene: TRBD2; CDR3 DNA: TGTGCCAGTACTCACGGGGGGGCTTCCGGGGAGCTGTTTTTT; CDR3 protein: CASTHGGASGELFF
clone size: .; J gene: TRBJ2-5; V gene: TRBV2; D gene: TRBD2; CDR3 DNA: TGTGCCAGCAGGGGACTAGCGGCTCAGGAGACCCAGTACTTC; CDR3 protein: CASRGLAAQETQYF
clone size: .; J gene: TRBJ1-1; V gene: TRBV3-1/TRBV3-2; D gene: .; CDR3 DNA: TGTGCCAGCAGCCCCCATCCGGGACAAGTTGAAGCTTTCTTT; CDR3 protein: CASSPHPGQVEAFF
clone size: .; J gene: TRBJ1-6; V gene: TRBV7-2; D gene: TRBD1; CDR3 DNA: TGTGCCAGCAGCCCACGGACAGGGGATTCACCCCTCCACTTT; CDR3 protein: CASSPRTGDSPLHF
clone size: .; J gene: TRBJ2-1; V gene: TRBV2; D gene: .; CDR3 DNA: TGTGCCAGCAGATCGGAGCGGAGCTCCTACAATGAGCAGTTCTTC; CDR3 protein: CASRSERSSYNEQFF
clone size: .; J gene: TRBJ2-1; V gene: TRBV7-2; D gene: TRBD2; CDR3 DNA: TGTGCCAGCAGCAAGGGCAGGAGCGGGAGTCGGGATGAGCAGTTCTTC; CDR3 protein: CASSKGRSGSRDEQFF
clone size: .; J gene: TRBJ1-5; V gene: TRBV27; D gene: .; CDR3 DNA: TGTGCCAGCAGTTCCATCCAGGGAGGGGGCAATCAGCCCCAGCATTTT; CDR3 protein: CASSSIQGGGNQPQHF
clone size: .; J gene: TRBJ1-6; V gene: TRBV5-6; D gene: .; CDR3 DNA: TGTGCCAGCAGTCGGGCTCAGGGTGGTTCACCCCTCCACTTT; CDR3 protein: CASSRAQGGSPLHF
clone size: .; J gene: TRBJ1-6; V gene: TRBV15; D gene: .; CDR3 DNA: TGTGCCACCAGCAGAGATCCCATAGGCTCCTATAATTCACCCCTCCACTTT; CDR3 protein: CATSRDPIGSYNSPLHF
clone size: .; J gene: TRBJ2-1; V gene: TRBV20-1; D gene: .; CDR3 DNA: TGCAGTGCCCGCCTAGCCGAGGAGCAGTTCTTC; CDR3 protein: CSARLAEEQFF
clone size: .; J gene: TRBJ1-6; V gene: TRBV12-3/TRBV12-4; D gene: .; CDR3 DNA: TGTGCCAGCAGTTTTGGGCCGACTATACTGAGTTTT; CDR3 protein: CASSFGPTILSF